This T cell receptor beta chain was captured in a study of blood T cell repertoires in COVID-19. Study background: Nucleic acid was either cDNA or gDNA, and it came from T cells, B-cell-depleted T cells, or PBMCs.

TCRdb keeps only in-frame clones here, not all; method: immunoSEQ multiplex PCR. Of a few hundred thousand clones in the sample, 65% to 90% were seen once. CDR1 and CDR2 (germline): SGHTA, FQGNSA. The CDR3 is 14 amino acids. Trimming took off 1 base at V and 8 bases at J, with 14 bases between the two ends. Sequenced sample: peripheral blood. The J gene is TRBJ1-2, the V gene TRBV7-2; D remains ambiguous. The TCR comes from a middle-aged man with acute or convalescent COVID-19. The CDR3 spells CASSLVPAPEGYTF. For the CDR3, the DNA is TGTGCCAGCAGCTTAGTTCCCGCCCCCGAGGGCTACACCTTC. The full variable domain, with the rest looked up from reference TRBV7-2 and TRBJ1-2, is GAGVSQSPSNKVTEKGKDVELRCDPISGHTALYWYRQSLGQGLEFLIYFQGNSAPDKSGLPSDRFSAERTGGSVSTLTIQRTQQEDSAVYLCASSLVPAPEGYTFGSGTRLTVV.